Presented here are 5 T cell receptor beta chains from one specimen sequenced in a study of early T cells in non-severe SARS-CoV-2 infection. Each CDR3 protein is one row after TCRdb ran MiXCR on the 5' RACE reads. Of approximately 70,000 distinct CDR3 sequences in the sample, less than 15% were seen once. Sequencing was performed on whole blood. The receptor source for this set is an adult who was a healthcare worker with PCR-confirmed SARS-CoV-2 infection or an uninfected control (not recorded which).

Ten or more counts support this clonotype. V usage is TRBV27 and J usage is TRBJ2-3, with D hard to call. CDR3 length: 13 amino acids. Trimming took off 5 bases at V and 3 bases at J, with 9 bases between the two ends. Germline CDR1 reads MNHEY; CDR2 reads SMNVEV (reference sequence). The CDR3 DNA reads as TGTGCCAGCAGTGTAAAGATTACAGATACGCAGTATTTT. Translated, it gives CASSVKITDTQYF.

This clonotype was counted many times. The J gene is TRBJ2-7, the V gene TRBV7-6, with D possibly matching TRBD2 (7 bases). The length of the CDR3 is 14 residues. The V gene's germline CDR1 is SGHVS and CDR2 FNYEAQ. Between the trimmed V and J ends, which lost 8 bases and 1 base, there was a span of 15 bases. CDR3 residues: CASGAGQLSYEQYF. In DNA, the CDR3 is TGTGCCAGCGGAGCGGGACAACTATCCTACGAGCAGTACTTC.

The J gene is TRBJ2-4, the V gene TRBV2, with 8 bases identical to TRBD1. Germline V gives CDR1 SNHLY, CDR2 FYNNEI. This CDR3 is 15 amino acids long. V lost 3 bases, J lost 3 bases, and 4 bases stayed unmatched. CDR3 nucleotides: TGTGCCAGCAGTGACAGGGGGCTTGGCAAAAACATTCAGTACTTC. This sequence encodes CASSDRGLGKNIQYF.

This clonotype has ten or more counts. DNA for the CDR3: TGTGCCAGTAGAGCAGAGCGAGAGACCCAGTACTTC. Translation: CASRAERETQYF. The chain joins TRBV19 to TRBJ2-5; D is ambiguous. Germline CDR1 is LNHDA and CDR2 is SQIVND (reference sequence). V lost 6 bases, J lost 4 bases, and 9 bases lay in between. CDR3 length: 12 amino acids.

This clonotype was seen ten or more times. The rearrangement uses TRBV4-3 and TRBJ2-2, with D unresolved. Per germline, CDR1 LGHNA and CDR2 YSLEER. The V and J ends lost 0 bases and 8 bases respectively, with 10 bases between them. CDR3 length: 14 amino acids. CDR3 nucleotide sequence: TGCGCCAGCAGCCAAGATTTTGAGGTTGGGGAGCTGTTTTTT. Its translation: CASSQDFEVGELFF.